What follows is one T cell receptor (beta chain) and its context. Its antigen is currently unknown. Nobody among the patients had been given any treatment before thyroid surgery. This sample stems from a study of metastatic and nonmetastatic thyroid tumors. Regarding the study as a whole: Malignant tumors reportedly showed significantly higher TCR beta diversity than benign nodules in both blood and tumor.

Germline V CDR1 and CDR2: SGHAT, FQNNGV. V was pared by 5 bases and J by 2 bases, with 3 bases of the junction left unmatched. CDR3 length: 15 residues. Using MiXCR, TCRdb reanalyzed the PCR reads. The repertoire includes about 5,500 clones, 37% of them detected once, and about a sixth sits in the top ten. The rearrangement uses TRBV11-2 and TRBJ2-2; TRBD1 matches at 9 bases. The sequencing input was tumor tissue. The source of this sequence is a male donor with papillary thyroid cancer or a benign thyroid nodule (not recorded which). Some clones in this sample may be carry-over from other donors' samples. CDR3 loop: CASSLGQGNTGELFF. The CDR3, as DNA: TGTGCCAGCAGCCTGGGACAGGGTAACACCGGGGAGCTGTTTTTT.